A single sample gave rise to the 20 T cell receptor beta chains below, sequenced in a study of T cell responses to AZD1222 COVID-19 vaccine. Method: immunoSEQ multiplex PCR; TCRdb's copy keeps in-frame clones and lacks some. Here the sample spans about 150,000 clones, about 85% being singletons. The source material was peripheral blood, sampled after recovery from COVID-19. These receptors originate from an adult who had recovered from COVID-19.

The rearrangement joins TRBV7-3 to TRBJ2-1; 14 bases map to TRBD2. There are 15 residues in the CDR3. The J segment lost 7 bases and the V segment lost 3 bases, leaving 2 bases of the junction unmatched. CDR1 SGHTA and CDR2 FQGTGA come from the germline V gene. Here the CDR3 reads CASSLGLAGVNEQFF. DNA for the CDR3: TGTGCCAGCAGCTTGGGACTAGCGGGGGTAAATGAGCAGTTCTTC.

This chain connects TRBV6-2 or TRBV6-3 to TRBJ2-1; D gene uncertain. CDR3 length equals 18 residues. Germline V gene data show CDR1 as MNHEY and CDR2 as SVGEGT. Trimming removed 2 bases at V and 0 bases at J, with 17 bases between. In nucleotides, the CDR3 is TGTGCCAGCAGTTACGGCCTTACGCGATTAAGCTCCTACAATGAGCAGTTCTTC. As protein: CASSYGLTRLSSYNEQFF.

This clone has more than one count but fewer than ten. V is TRBV5-1 and J is TRBJ1-2; weak D call: TRBD1 (5 bases). Trimming cost V 4 bases and J 3 bases, with 13 bases left between them. The CDR3 totals 14 residues. Germline V gives CDR1 SGHRS, CDR2 YFSETQ. DNA for the CDR3: TGCGCCAGCAGCCCCGACGGGACCCACTATGGCTACACCTTC. Translated: CASSPDGTHYGYTF.

This chain joins TRBV12-5 and TRBJ2-7, with 8 nucleotides matching TRBD2. This CDR3 is built from 15 residues. Germline V gene lookup returns CDR1 LGHNT and CDR2 FRNRAP. V was clipped by 5 bases and J by 0 bases; unmatched bases: 6. This chain's CDR3 is CASGRSGGSSYEQYF. The CDR3 nucleotides are TGTGCTAGTGGTCGCTCGGGGGGGAGCTCCTACGAGCAGTACTTC.

The chain couples TRBV6-1 to TRBJ1-2; maybe TRBD1 (5 bases). The CDR3 is 15 residues long. Germline values: CDR1 MNHNS, CDR2 SASEGT. V shed 2 bases and J shed 0 bases, with 10 bases lying between them. The DNA of the CDR3 is TGTGCCAGCAGTGAAAGGGGTCCCGCTAACTATGGCTACACCTTC. Translation: CASSERGPANYGYTF.

As regards this clone: Other nucleotide sequences from this sample produce the same CDR3. The chain couples TRBV4-3 to TRBJ2-7; D might be TRBD2 (7 bases). The CDR3 is 14 amino acids. From germline, CDR1 is LGHNA and CDR2 YSLEER. Trimming pared 0 bases from V and 4 bases from J, leaving 10 bases between. The CDR3 is CASSQEGRGYEQYF. CDR3 bases: TGCGCCAGCAGCCAAGAGGGGAGGGGGTACGAGCAGTACTTC.

In this sample, this clone turned up once. The chain couples TRBV27 to TRBJ2-7; 12 bases agree with TRBD1. V dropped 5 bases and J dropped 7; count of bases not matched to a gene: 18. The CDR3 covers 18 residues. CDR1 is MNHEY, CDR2 SMNVEV, per germline (reference sequence). CDR3 sequence: CASSAILGQGAAKGEQYF. CDR3 nucleotides: TGTGCCAGCAGTGCCATATTGGGACAGGGGGCGGCAAAAGGAGAGCAGTACTTC.

The rearrangement joins TRBV5-1 to TRBJ2-3; D possibly uses TRBD1 or TRBD2 (5 bases each). Germline V gene data show CDR1 as SGHRS and CDR2 as YFSETQ. The CDR3 consists of 15 residues. Trimming removed 1 base from V and 4 bases from J, with 13 bases in between. The CDR3 coding sequence is TGCGCCAGCAGCTTGCGGGGCTTGGCAGCAGATACGCAGTATTTT. As protein: CASSLRGLAADTQYF.

V usage is TRBV24-1 and J usage is TRBJ1-5; tentative D call: TRBD1 (5 bases). Germline CDR1 is KGHDR and CDR2 is SFDVKD. V lost 4 bases, J lost 4 bases, and 13 bases lay in between. The CDR3 sequence is 15 residues long. This chain's CDR3 is CATSDRTGENQPQHF. The CDR3 region has the DNA TGTGCCACCAGTGACCGGACGGGGGAGAATCAGCCCCAGCATTTT.

The chain has TRBV15 and TRBJ2-1; TRBD1 matches at 8 bases. The CDR3 spans 17 residues. Germline CDR1 reads LNHNV; CDR2 reads YYDKDF (reference sequence). The junction had 7 bases not matched to a gene; V was cut back by 1 base and J by 2 bases. CDR3 bases: TGTGCCACCAGCAGAGTAGGCGGGACAGGCGCCTACAATGAGCAGTTCTTC. It is translated as CATSRVGGTGAYNEQFF.

The chain links TRBV6-1 to TRBJ1-6, with 8 bases identical to TRBD1. Germline-derived CDR1 and CDR2 are MNHNS and SASEGT. Germline trimming cut 3 bases from V and 6 bases from J; bases unmatched to any gene: 1. The CDR3 length is 14 residues. Here the CDR3 reads CASSEDRANSPLHF. DNA for the CDR3: TGTGCCAGCAGTGAGGACAGGGCTAATTCACCCCTCCACTTT.

This clone came up a few times. The chain is built from TRBV5-1 and TRBJ1-6; tentative D call: TRBD1 (5 bases). The CDR3 is 15 amino acids. V dropped 4 bases and J dropped 7 bases, with 15 bases sitting between them. Germline values: CDR1 SGHRS, CDR2 YFSETQ. The chain's CDR3 is CASSQRDASNSPLHF. For the CDR3, the DNA is TGCGCCAGCAGCCAAAGGGACGCTTCGAATTCACCCCTCCACTTT.

The chain has TRBV18 and TRBJ1-2; D is unclear. Germline lookup yields CDR1 KGHSH and CDR2 LQKENI. This CDR3 region has 12 residues. V lost 10 bases and J 2 bases, leaving 11 bases between the germline ends. The CDR3 sequence: CATQPQNYGYTF. CDR3 coding DNA: TGTGCCACCCAGCCCCAGAACTATGGCTACACCTTC.

With regard to this clone: The same CDR3 arises from other DNA sequences in this sample as well. The V gene is TRBV2, the J gene TRBJ1-2, with 11 bases identical to TRBD1. With 4 bases clipped from V and 3 bases from J, the junction kept 4 bases outside the gene matches. CDR1 is SNHLY, CDR2 FYNNEI, per germline. This CDR3 contains 15 residues. The CDR3 spells CASSGGQGGDYGYTF. The CDR3 coding sequence is TGTGCCAGCAGTGGGGGACAGGGGGGTGACTATGGCTACACCTTC.

This clone appeared a single time. V is TRBV5-1 and J is TRBJ2-3, with 14 nucleotides matching TRBD2. Germline lookup yields CDR1 SGHRS and CDR2 YFSETQ. The ends lost 2 bases at V and 6 bases at J; junction bases unmatched: 8. The CDR3 has 17 amino acids. The CDR3 here is CASSFNRRTSGRDTQYF. In DNA, the CDR3 is TGCGCCAGCAGCTTCAACCGAAGGACTAGCGGGAGGGATACGCAGTATTTT. The full variable domain, completed using reference TRBV5-1 and TRBJ2-3, is KAGVTQTPRYLIKTRGQQVTLSCSPISGHRSVSWYQQTPGQGLQFLFEYFSETQRNKGNFPGRFSGRQFSNSRSEMNVSTLELGDSALYLCASSFNRRTSGRDTQYFGPGTRLTVL.

The chain couples TRBV9 to TRBJ2-1; D is unclear. Trimming stripped 3 bases from V and 8 bases from J, with 15 bases between. CDR3 length: 14 amino acids. Germline CDR1 reads SGDLS; CDR2 reads YYNGEE. The CDR3 bases are TGTGCCAGCAGCGCCCGGCCGCCGAGGTATGAGCAGTTCTTC. Its protein is CASSARPPRYEQFF.

The J gene is TRBJ1-1, the V gene TRBV3-1 (or the pseudogene TRBV3-2); the D gene is possibly TRBD1 (6 bases). The CDR3 consists of 15 residues. V lost 1 base, J lost 6 bases, and 15 bases lay in between. Germline V lookup: CDR1 LGHDT, CDR2 YNNKEL (reference sequence). As DNA, the CDR3 is TGTGCCAGCAGCCAAGGAGGGACACGGGAGCCTGAAGCTTTCTTT. As protein: CASSQGGTREPEAFF.

The V and J genes are TRBV19 and TRBJ2-3, with 7 positions matching TRBD1. The germline gives CDR1 LNHDA, CDR2 SQIVND (reference sequence). CDR3 length equals 16 residues. With 1 base clipped from V and 0 bases from J, the junction kept 4 bases outside the gene matches. The CDR3 reads CASSIGTGVSTDTQYF. CDR3 DNA: TGTGCCAGTAGTATAGGTACAGGGGTTAGCACAGATACGCAGTATTTT.

The rearrangement links TRBV5-1 to TRBJ1-4; 7 nucleotides agree with TRBD1. This CDR3 region has 14 residues. V shed 0 bases and J 6 bases; nucleotides not matched to a gene: 2. Germline loops: CDR1 SGHRS, CDR2 YFSETQ. The CDR3 DNA is TGCGCCAGCAGCTTGGCCGGGACAGATGAAAAACTGTTTTTT. Translating it yields CASSLAGTDEKLFF.

As regards this clone: Other DNA sequences in this sample translate to the same CDR3. V and J are TRBV18 and TRBJ1-1; possible D gene TRBD1, 6 bases. V was clipped by 2 bases and J by 2 bases, with 9 bases between them. Germline CDR1 and CDR2: KGHSH and LQKENI. This CDR3 region has 14 residues. The CDR3: CASSPGQLNTEAFF. As DNA, the CDR3 is TGTGCCAGCTCACCAGGACAGCTTAACACTGAAGCTTTCTTT.